This TCR beta chain came from a study of neoadjuvant nivolumab and ipilimumab in lung cancer. Study outcomes and limitations: Higher pretherapy blood TCR richness went with higher resected-tumor richness. Compared with tumor-adjacent uninvolved lung, resected tumors showed greater richness and clonality. From pretherapy to surgery, tumor richness and clonality rose with dual therapy.

To note about this clone: Antigen specificity is unknown.

The protocol was immunoSEQ multiplex PCR, while the TCRdb copy is restricted to in-frame clones and leaves out a portion. The top ten clones hold roughly 2.3% of a sample with 7,700 or so clones, around 86% of them seen once. Sequencing was performed on tumor tissue, taken after neoadjuvant nivolumab, alone or with ipilimumab, at or shortly before surgery. This clonotype was sampled from an adult with non-small cell lung cancer. Some clones in this sample may be carry-over from other donors' samples.

DNA of the CDR3: TGTGCCAGCAGTGTCCAGGGGGCCACTGAAGCTTTCTTT. Amino acid sequence: CASSVQGATEAFF. The chain joins TRBV6-5 to TRBJ1-1; 8 bases fit TRBD1. V shed 5 bases and J 4 bases; nucleotides not matched to a gene: 3. CDR1 is MNHEY, CDR2 SVGAGI, per germline. This CDR3 region has 13 residues.